Listed below are T cell receptor beta chains from one sample, sequenced in a study of graft-versus-host responses after intestinal transplantation. What these receptors recognize is not known. Measured with immunoSEQ multiplex PCR; TCRdb has only the in-frame clones, and not every one. The table records about 120,000 clones, about 95% of them present only once. The source material was unstimulated CD8+ T cells sorted from spleen or lymph node cells, sampled before intestinal transplant. The receptors were gathered from a human donor who received an intestinal transplant. CDR3s include the opening cysteine and the closing phenylalanine or tryptophan. The D gene is left open where the match is weak. Expanded clones get a size class; other rows say once, few or many, or leave the size out.

NA	TRBD2	TRBV5-6	TRBJ2-1	14	TGTGCCAGCAGCCCTGGACTAGCGGGTGATGAGCAGTTCTTC	CASSPGLAGDEQFF
NA	NA	TRBV7-9	TRBJ2-1	15	TGTGCCAGCAGCTTAGTTCAGGGGAAAAGGAATGAGCAGTTCTTC	CASSLVQGKRNEQFF
NA	NA	TRBV28	TRBJ1-1	12	TGTGCCAGCAGTTTCTCGAACAGGGAAGCTTTCTTT	CASSFSNREAFF
NA	NA	TRBV12-5	TRBJ1-1	13	TGTGCTAGTGGCCCGGATGGGAACACTGAAGCTTTCTTT	CASGPDGNTEAFF
NA	NA	TRBV2	TRBJ1-2	14	TGTGCCAGCAGTGATGGCAGGGTGGTCTATGGCTACACCTTC	CASSDGRVVYGYTF
NA	TRBD2	TRBV7-8	TRBJ2-7	16	TGTGCCAGCAGCTTAGGGCTAGCGGGAGGGGTTTACGAGCAGTACTTC	CASSLGLAGGVYEQYF
NA	NA	TRBV25-1	TRBJ2-2	14	TGTGCCAGCAGTGAAGGAGATGTCACCGGGGAGCTGTTTTTT	CASSEGDVTGELFF
NA	NA	TRBV27	TRBJ2-1	13	TGTGCCAGCGCCGGGAGAGTCCACAATGAGCAGTTCTTC	CASAGRVHNEQFF
NA	TRBD2	TRBV28	TRBJ2-1	13	TGTGCCAGCAGTTTTCTCGGGAGGCGTGAGCAGTTCTTC	CASSFLGRREQFF
NA	TRBD2	TRBV10-2	TRBJ2-1	17	TGCGCCAGCAGTGAGTATCCACGGACTAGCGGGGACAATGAGCAGTTCTTC	CASSEYPRTSGDNEQFF
NA	NA	TRBV7-9	TRBJ2-1	12	TGTGCCAGCAGCTTAAGGCCCAATGAGCAGTTCTTC	CASSLRPNEQFF
NA	TRBD1	TRBV28	TRBJ2-5	16	TGTGCCAGCAGTTTATCCCCTGGACAGGGTGGTGAGACCCAGTACTTC	CASSLSPGQGGETQYF
NA	NA	TRBV29-1	TRBJ1-2	13	TGCAGCGTTGAAAGTGCAGGGATTTATGGCTACACCTTC	CSVESAGIYGYTF
NA	NA	TRBV11-2	TRBJ2-1	17	TGTGCCAGCAGCTTAGTTGGCGGTCTCAGCTCCTACAATGAGCAGTTCTTC	CASSLVGGLSSYNEQFF
NA	TRBD2	TRBV2	TRBJ2-1	18	TGTGCCAGCAGTGACTTGTTGCGGGAGGAGGTCTCCTACAATGAGCAGTTCTTC	CASSDLLREEVSYNEQFF
NA	NA	TRBV6-1	TRBJ1-2	12	TGTGCCAGCAGCCCCGGGTCCATCGGCTACACCTTC	CASSPGSIGYTF
NA	NA	TRBV7-9	TRBJ2-7	14	TGTGCCAGCAGCTTCAGGGTAGACTCCTACGAGCAGTACTTC	CASSFRVDSYEQYF
NA	TRBD2	TRBV29-1	TRBJ2-7	16	TGCAGCGCCCAGGGACTAGCGGGAGATGAGTACTACGAGCAGTACTTC	CSAQGLAGDEYYEQYF
NA	NA	TRBV11-2	TRBJ1-2	14	TGTGCCAGCAGCCTCGGCGGGACCAACTATGGCTACACCTTC	CASSLGGTNYGYTF
NA	TRBD2	TRBV9	TRBJ2-1	19	TGTGCCAGCAGCGTAGCTCTCGCGGGAGGCGCCGTTAACTACAATGAGCAGTTCTTC	CASSVALAGGAVNYNEQFF
NA	TRBD2	TRBV11-1	TRBJ2-5	17	TGTGCCAGCAGCCCTAACGTCGGGGGGATACTCCAAGAGACCCAGTACTTC	CASSPNVGGILQETQYF
once	TRBD1	TRBV6-1	TRBJ1-4	15	TGTGCCAGCAGTGTGGAACAGGGGAGAGGTGAAAAACTGTTTTTT	CASSVEQGRGEKLFF
NA	TRBD2	TRBV19	TRBJ2-1	19	TGTGCCAGTAGTGCCATTGGACTAGCGGGGGGAAGCTCCTACAATGAGCAGTTCTTC	CASSAIGLAGGSSYNEQFF
NA	TRBD1	TRBV27	TRBJ1-2	14	TGTGCCAGCAGTTTCTCCGGGACAGGGGATGGCTACACCTTC	CASSFSGTGDGYTF
NA	NA	TRBV9	TRBJ1-2	15	TGTGCCAGCAGCGTAGGATCGGATTCTAACTATGGCTACACCTTC	CASSVGSDSNYGYTF
NA	TRBD2	TRBV5-4	TRBJ2-7	16	TGTGCCAGCAGCTCGACTAGCGGGAGAGATGTATACGAGCAGTACTTC	CASSSTSGRDVYEQYF
NA	NA	TRBV28	TRBJ2-5	13	TGTGCCACCGGGGCAGGGCGGCGGGAGACCCAGTACTTC	CATGAGRRETQYF
NA	TRBD2	TRBV4-2	TRBJ2-7	16	TGTGCCAGCAGCCAAGTCACCGGGACTAGCCCTTACGAGCAGTACTTC	CASSQVTGTSPYEQYF
few	TRBD1	TRBV19	TRBJ2-7	13	TGTGCCAGTAAGGGACAGGGAGGGTACGAGCAGTACTTC	CASKGQGGYEQYF
once	NA	TRBV13	TRBJ1-2	15	TGTGCCAGCAGCTTAGGGTGGGGGCGGGCCTATGGCTACACCTTC	CASSLGWGRAYGYTF
NA	NA	TRBV28	TRBJ1-5	15	TGTGCCAGCAGCCCCCGGACAGTACTCAATCAGCCCCAGCATTTT	CASSPRTVLNQPQHF
NA	NA	TRBV28	TRBJ1-1	13	TGTGCCAGCGGTGAGGTCGTAAACACTGAAGCTTTCTTT	CASGEVVNTEAFF
NA	NA	TRBV2	TRBJ2-2	18	TGTGCCAGCAGTGATTCCGGACTAATGAATTCGAACACCGGGGAGCTGTTTTTT	CASSDSGLMNSNTGELFF
NA	TRBD2	TRBV11-2	TRBJ2-7	15	TGTGCCAGCAGCTTAGCTAGCGGGAGCTCCTACGAGCAGTACTTC	CASSLASGSSYEQYF
NA	NA	TRBV18	TRBJ2-1	11	TGTGCCAGCTCACCCAAAGTGAAGCAGTTCTTC	CASSPKVKQFF
once	TRBD2	TRBV7-9	TRBJ2-7	13	TGTGCCAGCAGCCTAGCGGGGAAGGACGAGCAGTACTTC	CASSLAGKDEQYF
NA	NA	TRBV5-6	TRBJ1-5	17	TGTGCCAGCAGCTCATCACTCCGGCAGGGGATAAACCAGCCCCAGCATTTT	CASSSSLRQGINQPQHF